This T cell receptor (beta chain) is from a study of early T cells in non-severe SARS-CoV-2 infection. Findings and caveats of the study: VDJdb matching skewed toward anti-spike CD8 responses, missing private and CD4 specificities.

With regard to this clonotype: Its matching antigen is unknown.

Unique molecular identifiers were attached to individual cDNA molecules. TCRdb called the 5' RACE reads again in MiXCR, with one record for every CDR3 protein. The sample holds 61,000 or so distinct CDR3 sequences, more than 10% seen once. This clonotype was obtained from an adult who was a healthcare worker with PCR-confirmed SARS-CoV-2 infection or an uninfected control (not recorded which). The donor label of this sample is uncertain. Specimen: whole blood, collected at baseline.

The CDR3: CASSPRFHTGELFF. The CDR3 DNA reads TGTGCCAGCTCACCCCGTTTCCACACCGGGGAGCTGTTTTTT. This chain connects TRBV18 to TRBJ2-2; D is uncertain. V shed 3 bases and J shed 3 bases, with 8 bases lying between them. Germline V gene lookup returns CDR1 KGHSH and CDR2 LQKENI. This CDR3 region has 14 residues.